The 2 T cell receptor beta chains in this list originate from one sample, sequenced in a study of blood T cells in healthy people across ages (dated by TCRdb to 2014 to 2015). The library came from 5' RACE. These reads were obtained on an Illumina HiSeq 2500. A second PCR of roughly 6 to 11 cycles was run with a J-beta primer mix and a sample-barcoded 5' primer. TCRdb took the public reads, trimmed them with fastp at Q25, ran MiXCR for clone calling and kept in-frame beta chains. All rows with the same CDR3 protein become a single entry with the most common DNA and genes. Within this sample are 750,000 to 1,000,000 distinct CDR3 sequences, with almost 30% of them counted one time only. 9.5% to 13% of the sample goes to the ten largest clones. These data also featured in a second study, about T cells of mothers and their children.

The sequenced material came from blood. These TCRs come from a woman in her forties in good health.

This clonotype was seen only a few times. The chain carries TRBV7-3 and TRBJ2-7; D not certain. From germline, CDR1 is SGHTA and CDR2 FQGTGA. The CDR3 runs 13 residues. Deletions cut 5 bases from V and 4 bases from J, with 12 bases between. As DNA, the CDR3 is TGTGCCAGCAGCCTAGATATCGGGTACGAGCAGTACTTC. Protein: CASSLDIGYEQYF.

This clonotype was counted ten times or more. The CDR3 region is CASSLGGDGLEQYF. As DNA, the CDR3 is TGTGCCAGCAGCTTGGGAGGGGACGGTTTGGAGCAGTACTTC. The rearrangement links TRBV11-1 to TRBJ2-7; 7 positions agree with TRBD2. This CDR3 has 14 residues. The germline V gene encodes CDR1 SGHAT and CDR2 FQDESV (reference sequence). V was pared by 3 bases and J by 7 bases, with 9 bases of the junction left unmatched.